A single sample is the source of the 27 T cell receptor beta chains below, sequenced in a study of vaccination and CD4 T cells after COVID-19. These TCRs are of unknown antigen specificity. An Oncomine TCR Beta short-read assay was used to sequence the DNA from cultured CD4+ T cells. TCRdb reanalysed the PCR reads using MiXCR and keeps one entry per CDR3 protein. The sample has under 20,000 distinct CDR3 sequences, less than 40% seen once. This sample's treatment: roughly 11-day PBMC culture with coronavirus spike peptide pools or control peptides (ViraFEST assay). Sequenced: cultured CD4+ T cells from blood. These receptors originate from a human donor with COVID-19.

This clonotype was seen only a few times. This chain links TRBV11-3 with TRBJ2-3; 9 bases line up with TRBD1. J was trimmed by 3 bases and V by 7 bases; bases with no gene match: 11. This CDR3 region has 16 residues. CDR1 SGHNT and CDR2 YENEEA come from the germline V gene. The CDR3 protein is CASTLGQGRSTDTQYF. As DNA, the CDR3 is TGTGCCAGCACCTTGGGACAGGGAAGGAGTACAGATACGCAGTATTTT.

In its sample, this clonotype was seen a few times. CDR3 DNA: TGCAGTGCTAGCGGCGATTCTAATGAAAAACTGTTTTTT. Protein product: CSASGDSNEKLFF. The chain uses TRBV20-1 and TRBJ1-4; D is undetermined. The CDR3 is made up of 13 amino acids. V was pared by 3 bases and J by 3 bases, with 8 bases between. The germline CDR1 and CDR2 sequences are DFQATT and SNEGSKA (reference sequence).

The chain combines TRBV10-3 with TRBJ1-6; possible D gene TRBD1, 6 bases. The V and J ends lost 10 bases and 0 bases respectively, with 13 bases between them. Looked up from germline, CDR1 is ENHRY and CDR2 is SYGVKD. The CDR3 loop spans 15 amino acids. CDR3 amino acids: CATRGGGSYNSPLHF. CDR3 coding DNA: TGTGCCACCAGGGGCGGGGGCTCCTATAATTCACCCCTCCACTTT.

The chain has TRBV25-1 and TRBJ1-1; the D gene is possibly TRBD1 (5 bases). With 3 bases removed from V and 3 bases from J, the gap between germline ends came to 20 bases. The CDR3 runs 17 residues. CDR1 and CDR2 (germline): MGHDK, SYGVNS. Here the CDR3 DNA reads TGTGCCAGCAGTGAGGGAAAATCAGGGTCGGTGGACACTGAAGCTTTCTTT. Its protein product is CASSEGKSGSVDTEAFF.

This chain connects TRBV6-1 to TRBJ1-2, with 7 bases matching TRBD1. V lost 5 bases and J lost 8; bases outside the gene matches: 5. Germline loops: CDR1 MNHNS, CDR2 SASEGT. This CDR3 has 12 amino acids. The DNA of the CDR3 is TGTGCCAGCAGTCTAAGACAGGGAGGCTACACCTTC. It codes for CASSLRQGGYTF.

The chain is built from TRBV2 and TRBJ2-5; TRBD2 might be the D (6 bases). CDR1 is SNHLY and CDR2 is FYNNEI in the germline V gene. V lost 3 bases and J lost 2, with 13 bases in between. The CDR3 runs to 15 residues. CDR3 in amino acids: CASSESRGEQETQYF. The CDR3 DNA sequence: TGTGCCAGCAGTGAGAGCCGCGGGGAACAAGAGACCCAGTACTTC.

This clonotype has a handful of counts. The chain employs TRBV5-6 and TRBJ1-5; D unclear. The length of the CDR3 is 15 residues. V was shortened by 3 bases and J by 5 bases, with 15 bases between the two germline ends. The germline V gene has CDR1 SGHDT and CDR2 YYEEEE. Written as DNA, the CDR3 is TGTGCCAGCAGCTCCCGGACTTCCCGAGATCAGCCCCAGCATTTT. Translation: CASSSRTSRDQPQHF.

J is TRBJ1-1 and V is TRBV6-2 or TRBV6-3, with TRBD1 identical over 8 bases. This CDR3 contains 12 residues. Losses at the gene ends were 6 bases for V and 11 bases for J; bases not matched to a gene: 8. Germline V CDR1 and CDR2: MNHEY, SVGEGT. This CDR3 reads CASSRGRGQAFF. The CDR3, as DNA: TGTGCCAGCAGCCGTGGCAGGGGGCAGGCTTTCTTT.

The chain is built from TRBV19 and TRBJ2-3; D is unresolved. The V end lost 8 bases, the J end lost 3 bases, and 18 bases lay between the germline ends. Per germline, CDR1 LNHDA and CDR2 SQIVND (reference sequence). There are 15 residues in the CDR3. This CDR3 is CASQPGPIETDTQYF. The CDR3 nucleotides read TGTGCCAGTCAGCCCGGGCCAATTGAGACAGATACGCAGTATTTT.

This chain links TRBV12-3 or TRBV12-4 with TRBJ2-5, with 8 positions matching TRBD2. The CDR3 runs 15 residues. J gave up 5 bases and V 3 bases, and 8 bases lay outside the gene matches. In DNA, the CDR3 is TGTGCCAGCAGTTTCCGGACTAGCTTATGGGAGACCCAGTACTTC. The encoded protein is CASSFRTSLWETQYF.

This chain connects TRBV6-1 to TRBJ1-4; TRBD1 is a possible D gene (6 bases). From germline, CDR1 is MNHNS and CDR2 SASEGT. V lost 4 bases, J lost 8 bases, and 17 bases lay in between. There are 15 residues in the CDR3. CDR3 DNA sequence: TGTGCCAGCAGTGTGGAGCAGGGGAAAATCGAAAAACTGTTTTTT. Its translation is CASSVEQGKIEKLFF.

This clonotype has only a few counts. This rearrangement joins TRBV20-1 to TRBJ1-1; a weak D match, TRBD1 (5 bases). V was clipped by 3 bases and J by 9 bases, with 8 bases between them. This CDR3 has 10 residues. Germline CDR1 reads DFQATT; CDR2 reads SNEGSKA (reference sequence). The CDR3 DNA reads TGCAGTGCTAGGAGGGGCAAAGCTTTCTTT. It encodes CSARRGKAFF.

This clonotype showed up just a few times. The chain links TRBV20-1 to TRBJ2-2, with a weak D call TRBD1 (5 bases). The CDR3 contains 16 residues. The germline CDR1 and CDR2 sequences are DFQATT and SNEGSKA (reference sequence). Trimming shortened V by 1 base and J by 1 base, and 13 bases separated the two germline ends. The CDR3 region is CSARGQGSRNTGELFF. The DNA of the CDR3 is TGCAGTGCTAGAGGGCAGGGATCCCGGAACACCGGGGAGCTGTTTTTT.

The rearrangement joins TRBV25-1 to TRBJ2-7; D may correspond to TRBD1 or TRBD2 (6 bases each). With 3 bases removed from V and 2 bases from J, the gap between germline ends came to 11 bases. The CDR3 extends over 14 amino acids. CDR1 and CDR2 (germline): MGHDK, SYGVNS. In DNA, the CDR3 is TGTGCCAGCAGTGAGGTGGGGGGCACCTACGAGCAGTACTTC. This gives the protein CASSEVGGTYEQYF.

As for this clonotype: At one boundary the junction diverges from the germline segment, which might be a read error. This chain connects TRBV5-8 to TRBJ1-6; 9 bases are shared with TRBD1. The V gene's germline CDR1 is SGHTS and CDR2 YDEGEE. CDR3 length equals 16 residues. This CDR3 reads CVSSSGWGQGVSPLHF. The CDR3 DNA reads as TGTGTCAGCAGCTCGGGATGGGGACAGGGTGTTTCACCCCTCCACTTT.

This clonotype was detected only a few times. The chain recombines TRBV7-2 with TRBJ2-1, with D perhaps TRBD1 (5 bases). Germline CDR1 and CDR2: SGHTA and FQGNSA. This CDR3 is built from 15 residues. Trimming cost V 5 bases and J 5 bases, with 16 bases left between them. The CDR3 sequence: CASSANRNANNEQFF. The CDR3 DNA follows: TGTGCCAGCAGCGCAAACAGGAACGCAAACAATGAGCAGTTCTTC. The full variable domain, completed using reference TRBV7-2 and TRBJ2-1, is GAGVSQSPSNKVTEKGKDVELRCDPISGHTALYWYRQSLGQGLEFLIYFQGNSAPDKSGLPSDRFSAERTGGSVSTLTIQRTQQEDSAVYLCASSANRNANNEQFFGPGTRLTVL.

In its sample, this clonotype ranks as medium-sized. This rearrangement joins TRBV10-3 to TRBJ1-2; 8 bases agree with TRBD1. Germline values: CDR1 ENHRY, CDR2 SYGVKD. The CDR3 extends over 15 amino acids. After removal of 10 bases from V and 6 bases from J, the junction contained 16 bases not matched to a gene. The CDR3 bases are TGTGCCACCCAACGATCCAGACAGGGGCCTCATGGCTACACCTTC. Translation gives CATQRSRQGPHGYTF.

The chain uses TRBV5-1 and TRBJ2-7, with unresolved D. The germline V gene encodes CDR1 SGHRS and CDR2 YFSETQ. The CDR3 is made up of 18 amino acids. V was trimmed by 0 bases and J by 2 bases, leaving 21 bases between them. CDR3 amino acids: CASSLVPGLGSSTYEQYF. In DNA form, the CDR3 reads TGCGCCAGCAGCTTGGTCCCTGGTCTGGGCTCTAGTACCTACGAGCAGTACTTC.

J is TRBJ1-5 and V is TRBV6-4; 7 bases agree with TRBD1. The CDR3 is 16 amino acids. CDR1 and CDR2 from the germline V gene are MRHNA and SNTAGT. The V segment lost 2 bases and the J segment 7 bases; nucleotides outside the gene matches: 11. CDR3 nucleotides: TGTGCCAGCAGTGACAGGGGGGCAGGGGGTGGCCAGCCCCAGCATTTT. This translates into CASSDRGAGGGQPQHF.

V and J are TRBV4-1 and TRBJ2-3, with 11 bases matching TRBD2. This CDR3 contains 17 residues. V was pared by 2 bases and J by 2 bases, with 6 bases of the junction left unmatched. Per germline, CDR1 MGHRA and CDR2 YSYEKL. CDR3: CASSQTPSGGPTDTQYF. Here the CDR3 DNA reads TGCGCCAGCAGCCAAACCCCTAGCGGGGGGCCCACAGATACGCAGTATTTT.

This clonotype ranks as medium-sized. The CDR3 nucleotides read TGTGCCAGCAGCTTAGCCTCGGGTAATCAGCCCCAGCATTTT. Amino acid sequence: CASSLASGNQPQHF. The chain has TRBV7-8 and TRBJ1-5; D unclear. Trimming shortened V by 0 bases and J by 4 bases, and 7 bases separated the two germline ends. This CDR3 spans 14 amino acids. Germline values: CDR1 SGHVS, CDR2 FQNEAQ.

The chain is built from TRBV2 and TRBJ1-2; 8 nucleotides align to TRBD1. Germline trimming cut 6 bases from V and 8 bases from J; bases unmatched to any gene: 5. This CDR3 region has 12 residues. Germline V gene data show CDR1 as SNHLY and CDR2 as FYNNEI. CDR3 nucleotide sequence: TGTGCCAGCAGCTACAGGGGGGCGGGCTACACCTTC. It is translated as CASSYRGAGYTF.

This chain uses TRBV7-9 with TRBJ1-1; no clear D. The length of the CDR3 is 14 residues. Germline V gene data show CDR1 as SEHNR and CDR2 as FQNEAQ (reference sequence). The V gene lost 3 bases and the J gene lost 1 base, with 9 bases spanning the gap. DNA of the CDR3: TGTGCCAGCAGCTTTGCTTCTTCGAACACTGAAGCTTTCTTT. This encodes CASSFASSNTEAFF.

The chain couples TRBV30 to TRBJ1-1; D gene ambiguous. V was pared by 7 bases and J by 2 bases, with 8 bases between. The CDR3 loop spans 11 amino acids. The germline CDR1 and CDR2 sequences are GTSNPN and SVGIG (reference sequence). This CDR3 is CASEYNTEAFF. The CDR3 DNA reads TGTGCCTCCGAGTATAACACTGAAGCTTTCTTT.

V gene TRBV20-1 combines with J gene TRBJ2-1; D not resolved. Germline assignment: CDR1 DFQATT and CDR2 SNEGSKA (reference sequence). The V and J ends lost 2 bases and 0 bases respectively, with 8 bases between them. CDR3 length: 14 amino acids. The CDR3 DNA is TGCAGTGCTAGAACCAGGAGCTCCTACAATGAGCAGTTCTTC. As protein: CSARTRSSYNEQFF.

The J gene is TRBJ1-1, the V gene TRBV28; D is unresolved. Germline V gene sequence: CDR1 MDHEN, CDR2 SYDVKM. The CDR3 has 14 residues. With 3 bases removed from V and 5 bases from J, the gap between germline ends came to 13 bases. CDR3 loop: CASSFLLLGTEAFF. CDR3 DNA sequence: TGTGCCAGCAGTTTTCTGCTTTTGGGGACTGAAGCTTTCTTT.

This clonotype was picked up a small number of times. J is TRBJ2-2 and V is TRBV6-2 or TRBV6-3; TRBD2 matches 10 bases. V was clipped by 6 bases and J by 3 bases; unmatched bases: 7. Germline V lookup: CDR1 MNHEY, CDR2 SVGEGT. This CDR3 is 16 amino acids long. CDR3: CASSYLAGADTGELFF. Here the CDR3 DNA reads TGTGCCAGCAGCTACCTAGCGGGGGCTGACACCGGGGAGCTGTTTTTT.